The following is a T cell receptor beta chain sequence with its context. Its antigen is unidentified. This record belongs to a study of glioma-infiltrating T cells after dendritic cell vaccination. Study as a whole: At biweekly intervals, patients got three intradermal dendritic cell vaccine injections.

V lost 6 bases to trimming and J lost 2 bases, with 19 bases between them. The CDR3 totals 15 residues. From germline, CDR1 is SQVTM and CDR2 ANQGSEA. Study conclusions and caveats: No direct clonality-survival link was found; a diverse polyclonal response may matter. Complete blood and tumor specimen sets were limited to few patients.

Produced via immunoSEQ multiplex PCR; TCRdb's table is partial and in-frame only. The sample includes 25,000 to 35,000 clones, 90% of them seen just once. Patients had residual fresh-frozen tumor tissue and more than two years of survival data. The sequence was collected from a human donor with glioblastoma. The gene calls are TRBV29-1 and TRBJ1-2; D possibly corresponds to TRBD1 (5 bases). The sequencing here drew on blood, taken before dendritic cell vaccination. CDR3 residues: CSVHAGKLGNYGYTF. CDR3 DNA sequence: TGCAGCGTGCATGCAGGGAAATTAGGAAACTATGGCTACACCTTC.